Each of the 16 T cell receptor beta chains below was sequenced from the same sample in a study of cytomegalovirus exposure and HLA in healthy donors. The study ran its PCR with 60 Vbeta and 13 Jbeta primers. The protocol was immunoSEQ multiplex PCR, while the TCRdb copy is restricted to in-frame clones and leaves out a portion. Of about 140,000 clones listed, 80% are singletons. What was sequenced was PBMCs. These TCRs come from a man aged 25-45 years in good health and CMV-seronegative.

This clone was seen more than once but under ten times. This sequence joins TRBV27 and TRBJ2-3, with D unclear. CDR3 length equals 15 residues. Germline-derived CDR1 and CDR2 are MNHEY and SMNVEV (reference sequence). Trimming took 4 bases from V and 4 from J, leaving 15 bases between them. In DNA, the CDR3 is TGTGCCAGCAGTTCCATGCCCCGGGTGGCAGATACGCAGTATTTT. It is translated as CASSSMPRVADTQYF.

The chain has TRBV5-4 and TRBJ2-3, with unresolved D. Trimming left V 2 bases short and J 0 bases short, with 10 bases between. This CDR3 spans 15 amino acids. The germline CDR1 and CDR2 sequences are SGHNT and YYREEE (reference sequence). The CDR3: CASSLGETSTDTQYF. CDR3 DNA: TGTGCCAGCAGCTTAGGAGAGACTAGCACAGATACGCAGTATTTT.

The chain employs TRBV28 and TRBJ2-5, with TRBD2 matching 8 bases. The germline V gene encodes CDR1 MDHEN and CDR2 SYDVKM. This CDR3 is 15 amino acids long. V shed 4 bases, J shed 2 bases, and the junction held 6 bases outside the gene matches. The CDR3 coding sequence is TGTGCCAGCAGTTCGCCCGGGACTAGACAAGAGACCCAGTACTTC. It yields the protein CASSSPGTRQETQYF.

This clone appeared a few times. V gene TRBV28 combines with J gene TRBJ1-4; TRBD1 agrees at 9 bases. With 5 bases clipped from V and 10 bases from J, the junction kept 11 bases outside the gene matches. The CDR3 is 15 residues long. Germline V CDR1 and CDR2: MDHEN, SYDVKM. CDR3 in amino acids: CASSQNRGRGGKLFF. The CDR3 DNA is TGTGCCAGCAGTCAAAACAGGGGGCGCGGGGGAAAACTGTTTTTT.

The rearrangement joins TRBV30 to TRBJ2-1, with TRBD2 matching 8 bases. The CDR3 extends over 12 amino acids. J was trimmed by 7 bases and V by 3 bases; bases with no gene match: 2. In germline, CDR1 is GTSNPN, CDR2 SVGIG (reference sequence). The CDR3 here is CAWRGLENEQFF. CDR3 in DNA: TGTGCCTGGAGGGGACTAGAAAATGAGCAGTTCTTC. Full variable domain (missing parts from reference TRBV30 and TRBJ2-1): SQTIHQWPATLVQPVGSPLSLECTVEGTSNPNLYWYRQAAGRGLQLLFYSVGIGQISSEVPQNLSASRPQDRQFILSSKKLLLSDSGFYLCAWRGLENEQFFGPGTRLTVL.

This clone was observed a few times. The V call is TRBV6-5, the J call TRBJ2-4, with 7 bases aligning to TRBD2. Germline CDR1 reads MNHEY; CDR2 reads SVGAGI. V was pared by 7 bases and J by 9 bases, with 15 bases of the junction left unmatched. The CDR3 totals 15 residues. The CDR3 protein is CASTPLGEGYGIQYF. The DNA for the CDR3 is TGTGCCAGCACCCCTTTGGGGGAGGGGTATGGCATTCAGTACTTC.

The rearrangement links TRBV9 to TRBJ2-3, with 8 bases lining up with TRBD2. Germline lookup yields CDR1 SGDLS and CDR2 YYNGEE. CDR3 length: 17 residues. V lost 4 bases and J lost 2; bases outside the gene matches: 12. The CDR3 is CASSLTETSVDTDTQYF. The CDR3 nucleotides read TGTGCCAGCAGCTTGACAGAGACTAGCGTAGACACAGATACGCAGTATTTT.

This clone has more than one count but fewer than ten. J is TRBJ1-5 and V is TRBV10-3, with D possibly matching TRBD1 (5 bases). Per germline, CDR1 ENHRY and CDR2 SYGVKD. The V gene lost 7 bases and the J gene lost 5 bases, with 12 bases spanning the gap. This CDR3 spans 13 amino acids. The CDR3 DNA is TGTGCCATCACCGGGGGAGGGGATCAGCCCCAGCATTTT. Translated, it gives CAITGGGDQPQHF.

V gene TRBV4-2 combines with J gene TRBJ1-6; 7 bases fit TRBD1. CDR1 and CDR2 (germline): LGHNA, YNFKEQ. The CDR3 is 16 residues long. J was trimmed by 4 bases and V by 8 bases; bases with no gene match: 11. CDR3: CASRPYRDSYNSPLHF. The CDR3 DNA reads TGTGCCAGCCGACCCTATCGGGACAGTTATAATTCACCCCTCCACTTT.

V usage is TRBV4-1 and J usage is TRBJ2-5, with D maybe TRBD1 (5 bases). This CDR3 contains 14 residues. Per germline, CDR1 MGHRA and CDR2 YSYEKL. Trimming shortened V by 1 base and J by 5 bases, and 11 bases separated the two germline ends. The CDR3, as DNA: TGCGCCAGCAGCCAAGGGAGTTACAGGGAGACCCAGTACTTC. Translated: CASSQGSYRETQYF.

The chain combines TRBV27 with TRBJ2-1, with 11 bases aligning to TRBD2. Germline V gene sequence: CDR1 MNHEY, CDR2 SMNVEV (reference sequence). J lost 6 bases, V lost 8 bases, and 6 bases had no gene match. CDR3 length equals 14 residues. The CDR3 DNA is TGTGCCAGCCAGGGACTAGCGGAGGGCAATGAGCAGTTCTTC. Translation gives CASQGLAEGNEQFF.

The chain couples TRBV30 to TRBJ2-7; 9 nucleotides match TRBD2. Germline-derived CDR1 and CDR2 are GTSNPN and SVGIG (reference sequence). This CDR3 is 14 amino acids long. Trimming removed 1 base from V and 7 bases from J; junction bases left unmatched: 8. The CDR3 DNA reads as TGTGCCTGGAGTGAGGCGGGAGGGTGGGGGGAGCAGTACTTC. Translated, it gives CAWSEAGGWGEQYF.

The J gene is TRBJ2-5, the V gene TRBV7-9; no clear D. CDR1 SEHNR and CDR2 FQNEAQ come from the germline V gene (reference sequence). Trimming took 1 base from V and 5 from J, leaving 11 bases between them. The CDR3 has 14 amino acids. The CDR3 loop reads CASSLGNGVETQYF. CDR3 coding DNA: TGTGCCAGCAGCTTAGGAAATGGAGTCGAGACCCAGTACTTC.

The chain carries TRBV28 and TRBJ1-1; no reliable D call. The germline gives CDR1 MDHEN, CDR2 SYDVKM. The CDR3 loop spans 13 amino acids. The V end was cut by 3 bases, the J end by 4 bases, with 9 bases between. Written as DNA, the CDR3 is TGTGCCAGCAGTTTTCCGGGAGGCACTGAAGCTTTCTTT. Protein sequence: CASSFPGGTEAFF. The full variable domain, its missing parts supplied by reference TRBV28 and TRBJ1-1, is DVKVTQSSRYLVKRTGEKVFLECVQDMDHENMFWYRQDPGLGLRLIYFSYDVKMKEKGDIPEGYSVSREKKERFSLILESASTNQTSMYLCASSFPGGTEAFFGQGTRLTVV.

The chain employs TRBV7-2 and TRBJ2-2; weak D call: TRBD1 (6 bases). Germline V gene lookup returns CDR1 SGHTA and CDR2 FQGNSA. V was clipped by 10 bases and J by 2 bases, with 14 bases between them. The CDR3 contains 14 residues. CDR3 loop: CATTYRVNTGELFF. The DNA for the CDR3 is TGTGCCACCACTTACAGGGTAAACACCGGGGAGCTGTTTTTT.

The chain is built from TRBV28 and TRBJ1-5, with D possibly TRBD1 on 6 matching bases. This CDR3 region has 14 residues. V was trimmed by 2 bases and J by 4 bases, leaving 9 bases between them. The germline V gene encodes CDR1 MDHEN and CDR2 SYDVKM. CDR3 sequence (DNA): TGTGCCAGCAGTTTAGGGGGCTTTAATCAGCCCCAGCATTTT. Protein product: CASSLGGFNQPQHF.